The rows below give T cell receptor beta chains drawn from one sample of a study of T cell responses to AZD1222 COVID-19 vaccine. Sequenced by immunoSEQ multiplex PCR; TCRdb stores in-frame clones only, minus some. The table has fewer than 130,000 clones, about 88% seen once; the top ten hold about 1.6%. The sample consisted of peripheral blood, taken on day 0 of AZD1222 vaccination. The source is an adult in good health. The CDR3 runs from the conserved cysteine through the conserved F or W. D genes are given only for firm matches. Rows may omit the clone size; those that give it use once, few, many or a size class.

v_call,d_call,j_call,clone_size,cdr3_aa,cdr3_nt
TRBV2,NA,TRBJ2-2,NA,CARRFKNTGELFF,TGTGCCAGACGATTCAAGAACACCGGGGAGCTGTTTTTT
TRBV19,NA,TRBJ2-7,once,CASMGQPYEQYF,TGTGCCAGTATGGGCCAGCCCTACGAGCAGTACTTC
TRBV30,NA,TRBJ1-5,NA,CAWGPEVQGPGQPQHF,TGTGCCTGGGGCCCAGAGGTCCAGGGCCCCGGCCAGCCCCAGCATTTT
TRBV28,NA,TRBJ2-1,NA,CASSTYFGQGSYNEQFF,TGTGCCAGCAGTACCTATTTCGGGCAGGGATCCTACAATGAGCAGTTCTTC
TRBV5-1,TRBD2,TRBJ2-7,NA,CASSERLAGAHEQYF,TGCGCCAGCAGCGAGAGACTAGCGGGGGCTCACGAGCAGTACTTC
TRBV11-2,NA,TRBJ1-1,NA,CASSLGGLNTEAFF,TGTGCCAGCAGCTTAGGTGGCCTGAACACTGAAGCTTTCTTT
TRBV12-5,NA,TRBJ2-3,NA,CASALTDTQYF,TGTGCTAGTGCACTCACAGATACGCAGTATTTT
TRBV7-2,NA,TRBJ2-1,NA,CASSLAGTVNEQFF,TGTGCCAGCAGCTTGGCGGGGACTGTGAATGAGCAGTTCTTC
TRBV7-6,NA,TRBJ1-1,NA,CASSLDDRPNTEAFF,TGTGCCAGCAGCTTAGATGACAGACCAAACACTGAAGCTTTCTTT
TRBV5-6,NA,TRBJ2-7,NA,CASSSRGGTYEQYF,TGTGCCAGCAGCTCACGAGGGGGAACCTACGAGCAGTACTTC
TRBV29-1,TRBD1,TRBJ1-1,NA,CSVGQGATSEAFF,TGCAGCGTGGGACAGGGGGCGACGTCTGAAGCTTTCTTT
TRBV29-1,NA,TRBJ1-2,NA,CSVEDRARDGYTF,TGCAGCGTTGAAGACAGGGCGAGAGATGGCTACACCTTC
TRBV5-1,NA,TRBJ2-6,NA,CASSPVGGGSGANVLTF,TGCGCCAGCAGCCCGGTCGGAGGGGGCTCTGGGGCCAACGTCCTGACTTTC
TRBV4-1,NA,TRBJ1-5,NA,CASSQRENQPQHF,TGCGCCAGCAGCCAAAGGGAGAATCAGCCCCAGCATTTT
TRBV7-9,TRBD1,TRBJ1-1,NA,CASSPRTGQNTEAFF,TGTGCCAGCAGCCCGAGGACAGGGCAGAACACTGAAGCTTTCTTT
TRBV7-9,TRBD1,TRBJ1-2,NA,CASRKTGTGGENGYTF,TGTGCCAGCAGAAAAACCGGGACAGGGGGCGAGAATGGCTACACCTTC
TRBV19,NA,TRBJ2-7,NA,CASSSPRDGSYEQYF,TGTGCCAGTAGTTCTCCACGGGACGGCTCCTACGAGCAGTACTTC